These 12 T cell receptor beta chains share one sample of origin, sequenced in a study of CD8 T cells in Susac syndrome. Reverse transcription used roughly 0.45 to 1 ug RNA and random hexamers. In TCRdb, the immunoSEQ multiplex PCR reads were re-called with MiXCR into one record per CDR3 protein. The sample consists of 71,000 or so distinct CDR3 sequences, roughly 93% of them appearing once. The sample taken for sequencing was CD4+ T cells from PBMCs. The origin of the receptors is a human donor with Susac syndrome.

There are a few counts of this clonotype. The V call is TRBV5-1, the J call TRBJ1-6; the D gene is possibly TRBD1 (5 bases). The CDR3 has 15 amino acids. Trimming left V 3 bases short and J 10 bases short, with 17 bases between. The V gene's germline CDR1 is SGHRS and CDR2 YFSETQ. The DNA for the CDR3 is TGCGCCAGCAGCTCCGGGGTTGGGGGTGAATCACCCCTCCACTTT. Protein product: CASSSGVGGESPLHF. The entire variable domain, with the rest obtained from reference TRBV5-1 and TRBJ1-6, is as follows: KAGVTQTPRYLIKTRGQQVTLSCSPISGHRSVSWYQQTPGQGLQFLFEYFSETQRNKGNFPGRFSGRQFSNSRSEMNVSTLELGDSALYLCASSSGVGGESPLHFGNGTRLTVT.

The rearrangement links TRBV28 to TRBJ2-7, with D perhaps TRBD2 (6 bases). The CDR3 consists of 19 residues. Deletions cut 3 bases from V and 3 bases from J, with 27 bases between. Per germline, CDR1 MDHEN and CDR2 SYDVKM. The CDR3 sequence: CASSFRVGYLGEVNYEQYF. The DNA for the CDR3 is TGTGCCAGCAGTTTCCGGGTCGGTTATCTGGGGGAGGTTAACTACGAGCAGTACTTC.

The chain combines TRBV18 with TRBJ2-3, with 7 bases aligning to TRBD1. This CDR3 region has 15 residues. After removal of 2 bases from V and 1 base from J, the junction contained 3 bases not matched to a gene. CDR1 KGHSH and CDR2 LQKENI come from the germline V gene. Here the CDR3 reads CASSPYGQGTDTQYF. CDR3 bases: TGTGCCAGCTCACCATACGGACAGGGCACAGATACGCAGTATTTT. The whole variable domain, filled in from reference TRBV18 and TRBJ2-3, reads NAGVMQNPRHLVRRRGQEARLRCSPMKGHSHVYWYRQLPEEGLKFMVYLQKENIIDESGMPKERFSAEFPKEGPSILRIQQVVRGDSAAYFCASSPYGQGTDTQYFGPGTRLTVL.

The rearrangement uses TRBV19 and TRBJ1-2; the D is unclear. Germline CDR1 reads LNHDA; CDR2 reads SQIVND (reference sequence). The CDR3 runs 15 residues. V lost 3 bases and J 2 bases, leaving 13 bases between the germline ends. The CDR3 is CASSMGPPFNYGYTF. The CDR3 nucleotides read TGTGCCAGTAGTATGGGCCCGCCTTTCAACTATGGCTACACCTTC. Full variable domain (rest looked up from reference TRBV19 and TRBJ1-2): DGGITQSPKYLFRKEGQNVTLSCEQNLNHDAMYWYRQDPGQGLRLIYYSQIVNDFQKGDIAEGYSVSREKKESFPLTVTSAQKNPTAFYLCASSMGPPFNYGYTFGSGTRLTVV.

The J gene is TRBJ1-1, the V gene TRBV6-2 or TRBV6-3, with a possible D match to TRBD1 (6 bases). Germline CDR1 and CDR2: MNHEY and SVGEGT. Trimming took 4 bases from V and 5 from J, leaving 17 bases between them. CDR3 length equals 15 residues. The CDR3 DNA reads as TGTGCCAGCAGTTCTGATACAGGGTTCTGGACTGAAGCTTTCTTT. It yields the protein CASSSDTGFWTEAFF.

V gene TRBV28 combines with J gene TRBJ1-5; TRBD1 agrees at 11 bases. This CDR3 region has 16 residues. CDR1 and CDR2 from the germline V gene are MDHEN and SYDVKM. The V and J ends lost 5 bases and 3 bases, in that order; junction bases with no gene match: 6. The CDR3: CASSPWGQGDNQPQHF. The CDR3, as DNA: TGTGCCAGCAGTCCATGGGGACAGGGGGACAATCAGCCCCAGCATTTT.

V and J are TRBV28 and TRBJ2-5; the match to TRBD1 covers 7 bases. The CDR3 is 14 residues long. V dropped 6 bases and J dropped 2; count of bases not matched to a gene: 6. CDR1 is MDHEN, CDR2 SYDVKM, per germline. The CDR3 DNA is TGTGCCAGCAGACCAACAGGGGCACAAGAGACCCAGTACTTC. Residues: CASRPTGAQETQYF.

This clonotype was recorded only once. The chain is built from TRBV6-5 and TRBJ1-1, with D maybe TRBD1 (6 bases). Germline V gives CDR1 MNHEY, CDR2 SVGAGI. The CDR3 is 12 amino acids. Trimming took off 8 bases at V and 4 bases at J, with 11 bases between the two ends. The CDR3 sequence: CASSTGITEAFF. The CDR3 DNA reads TGTGCCAGCTCCACAGGGATCACTGAAGCTTTCTTT.

The genes are TRBV6-6 and TRBJ2-7; 9 nucleotides agree with TRBD1. V was pared by 4 bases and J by 6 bases, with 10 bases of the junction left unmatched. The CDR3 runs to 15 residues. Germline V gives CDR1 MNHNY, CDR2 SVGAGI (reference sequence). CDR3: CASSFSGTGPTEQYF. CDR3 nucleotides: TGTGCCAGCAGTTTTTCCGGGACAGGGCCAACCGAGCAGTACTTC.

The chain recombines TRBV7-8 with TRBJ2-7; TRBD1 agrees at 10 bases. V shed 4 bases and J 3 bases; nucleotides not matched to a gene: 12. The CDR3 is 17 residues long. Germline CDR1 and CDR2: SGHVS and FQNEAQ. This CDR3 reads CASSSTQTGGAVYEQYF. The CDR3, as DNA: TGTGCCAGCAGCTCTACCCAGACAGGGGGCGCGGTCTACGAGCAGTACTTC.

In DNA, the CDR3 is TGTGCCTGGAGTGTAAGGGGGCTGCTGAACACTGAAGCTTTCTTT. The encoded protein is CAWSVRGLLNTEAFF. V gene TRBV30 combines with J gene TRBJ1-1; 7 bases align to TRBD1. Germline lookup yields CDR1 GTSNPN and CDR2 SVGIG (reference sequence). With 0 bases clipped from V and 0 bases from J, the junction kept 4 bases outside the gene matches. This CDR3 is 15 amino acids long. The full variable domain, in which reference TRBV30 and TRBJ1-1 provide the parts outside the CDR3, is SQTIHQWPATLVQPVGSPLSLECTVEGTSNPNLYWYRQAAGRGLQLLFYSVGIGQISSEVPQNLSASRPQDRQFILSSKKLLLSDSGFYLCAWSVRGLLNTEAFFGQGTRLTVV.

The gene calls are TRBV19 and TRBJ2-5; 8 bases are a match to TRBD1. Per germline, CDR1 LNHDA and CDR2 SQIVND (reference sequence). The CDR3 consists of 16 residues. Trimming took 3 bases from V and 3 from J; bases not matched to a gene: 9. CDR3: CASSISRTGSKETQYF. CDR3 nucleotides: TGTGCCAGTAGTATTTCTCGGACAGGGTCCAAAGAGACCCAGTACTTC.